This T cell receptor beta chain was identified during a study of T cell responses to AZD1222 COVID-19 vaccine. Regarding the study as a whole: Most donors were white British and more were female, and clonal diversity was possibly underestimated. Following two doses of AZD1222, Spike-specific TCR breadth and depth rose. Every sample of the repertoires postdated the peak T cell response.

Here immunoSEQ multiplex PCR was the method, and the copy in TCRdb shows in-frame clones only, minus some. The top ten clones hold approximately 1% of a sample with some 120,000 clones, about 90% of them seen once. V was shortened by 4 bases and J by 0 bases, with 10 bases between the two germline ends. Germline V CDR1 and CDR2: SGHDN, FVKESK. The CDR3 spans 16 residues. A word on this clone: The antigen is undetermined.

The chain is built from TRBV14 and TRBJ2-6; D gene uncertain. This specimen was peripheral blood, taken on day 0 of AZD1222 vaccination. This receptor was taken from an adult in good health. The CDR3 coding sequence is TGTGCCAGCAGCCGTCGGGTCGGCTCTGGGGCCAACGTCCTGACTTTC. Translation: CASSRRVGSGANVLTF. Together with reference TRBV14 and TRBJ2-6, the CDR3 gives the full variable domain: EAGVTQFPSHSVIEKGQTVTLRCDPISGHDNLYWYRRVMGKEIKFLLHFVKESKQDESGMPNNRFLAERTGGTYSTLKVQPAELEDSGVYFCASSRRVGSGANVLTFGAGSRLTVL.